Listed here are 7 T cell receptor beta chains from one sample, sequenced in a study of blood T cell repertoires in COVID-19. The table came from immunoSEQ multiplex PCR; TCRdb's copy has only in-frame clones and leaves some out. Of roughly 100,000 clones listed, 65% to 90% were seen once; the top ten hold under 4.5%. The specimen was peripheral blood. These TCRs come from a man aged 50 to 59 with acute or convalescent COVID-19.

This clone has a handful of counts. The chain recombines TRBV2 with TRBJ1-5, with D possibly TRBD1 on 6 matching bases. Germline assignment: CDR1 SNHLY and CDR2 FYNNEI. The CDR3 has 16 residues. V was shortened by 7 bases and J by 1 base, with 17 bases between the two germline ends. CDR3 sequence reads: CASTGQGSGSNQPQHF. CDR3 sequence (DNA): TGTGCCAGCACCGGGCAGGGGTCGGGGAGCAATCAGCCCCAGCATTTT.

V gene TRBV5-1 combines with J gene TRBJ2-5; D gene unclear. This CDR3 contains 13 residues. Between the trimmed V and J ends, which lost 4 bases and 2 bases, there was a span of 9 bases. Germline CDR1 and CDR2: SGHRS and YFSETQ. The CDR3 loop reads CASSETLQETQYF. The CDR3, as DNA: TGCGCCAGCAGCGAAACACTACAAGAGACCCAGTACTTC.

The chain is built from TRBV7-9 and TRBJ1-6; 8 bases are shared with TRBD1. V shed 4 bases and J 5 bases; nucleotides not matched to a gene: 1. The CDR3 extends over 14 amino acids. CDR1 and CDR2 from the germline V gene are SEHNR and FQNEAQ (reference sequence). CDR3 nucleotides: TGTGCCAGCAGCTGGGACAGGAATAATTCACCCCTCCACTTT. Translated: CASSWDRNNSPLHF.

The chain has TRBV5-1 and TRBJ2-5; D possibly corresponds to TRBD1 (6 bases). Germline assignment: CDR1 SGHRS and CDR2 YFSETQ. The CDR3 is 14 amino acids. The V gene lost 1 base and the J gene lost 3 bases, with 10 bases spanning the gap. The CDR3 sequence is CASSLMGAEETQYF. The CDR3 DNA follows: TGCGCCAGCAGCTTGATGGGGGCTGAAGAGACCCAGTACTTC.

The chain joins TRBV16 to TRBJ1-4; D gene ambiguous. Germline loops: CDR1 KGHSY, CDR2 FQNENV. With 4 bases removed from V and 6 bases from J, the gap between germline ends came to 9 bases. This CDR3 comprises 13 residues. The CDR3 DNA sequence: TGTGCCAGCAGCCCTAACGTCCATGAAAAACTGTTTTTT. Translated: CASSPNVHEKLFF.

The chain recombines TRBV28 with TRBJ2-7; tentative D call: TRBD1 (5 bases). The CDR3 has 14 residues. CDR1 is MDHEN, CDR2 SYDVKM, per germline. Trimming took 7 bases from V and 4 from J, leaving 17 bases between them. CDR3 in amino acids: CASMQRQRFYEQYF. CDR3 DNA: TGTGCCAGCATGCAAAGACAGCGATTTTACGAGCAGTACTTC.

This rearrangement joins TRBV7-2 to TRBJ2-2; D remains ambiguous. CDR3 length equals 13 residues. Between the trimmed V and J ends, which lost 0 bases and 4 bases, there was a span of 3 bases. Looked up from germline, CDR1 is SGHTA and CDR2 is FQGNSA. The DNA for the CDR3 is TGTGCCAGCAGCTTAGCTCGCACCGGGGAGCTGTTTTTT. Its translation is CASSLARTGELFF.